Shown below are 20 T cell receptor beta chains from a single sample sequenced in a study of OX40 agonist ivuxolimab in advanced cancers. Repertoires were generated with immunoSEQ multiplex PCR, while TCRdb's copy carries only in-frame clones and drops some. Here the sample spans 85,000 to 100,000 clones, 70% to 85% being singletons. Sequencing was performed on CD4+ or CD8+ T cells sorted from blood, taken in a trial of the OX40 agonist ivuxolimab. Source of these receptors: an adult with an advanced solid tumor such as melanoma, head and neck, liver or kidney cancer.

This chain connects TRBV11-3 to TRBJ1-4; D is uncertain. The CDR3 runs to 16 residues. V shed 1 base and J shed 0 bases, with 9 bases lying between them. CDR1 is SGHNT, CDR2 YENEEA, per germline. Written as DNA, the CDR3 is TGTGCCAGCAGCTTAGGGTTGGGCACAACTAATGAAAAACTGTTTTTT. Translated: CASSLGLGTTNEKLFF.

The rearrangement joins TRBV25-1 to TRBJ2-3, with D possibly called TRBD1 or TRBD2 (5 bases each). The length of the CDR3 is 14 residues. V dropped 10 bases and J dropped 0 bases, with 14 bases sitting between them. Germline lookup yields CDR1 MGHDK and CDR2 SYGVNS. As DNA, the CDR3 is TGTGCCACCAGCAACCGGGACAGCACAGATACGCAGTATTTT. Its translation is CATSNRDSTDTQYF. Complete variable domain (other parts from reference TRBV25-1 and TRBJ2-3): EADIYQTPRYLVIGTGKKITLECSQTMGHDKMYWYQQDPGMELHLIHYSYGVNSTEKGDLSSESTVSRIRTEHFPLTLESARPSHTSQYLCATSNRDSTDTQYFGPGTRLTVL.

This chain joins TRBV4-3 and TRBJ2-4, with TRBD2 matching over 9 bases. The germline V gene encodes CDR1 LGHNA and CDR2 YSLEER. The CDR3 is 17 amino acids. Losses at the gene ends were 4 bases for V and 0 bases for J; bases not matched to a gene: 7. CDR3 sequence reads: CASSPSGTYLAKNIQYF. CDR3 DNA: TGCGCCAGCAGCCCTAGCGGGACCTACTTAGCCAAAAACATTCAGTACTTC.

This chain connects TRBV15 to TRBJ2-5; 7 nucleotides align to TRBD1. V shed 5 bases and J 5 bases; nucleotides not matched to a gene: 11. CDR3 length equals 15 residues. Per germline, CDR1 LNHNV and CDR2 YYDKDF (reference sequence). CDR3 protein: CATSGYRGGEETQYF. CDR3 nucleotides: TGTGCCACCAGCGGCTACAGGGGTGGTGAGGAGACCCAGTACTTC.

The chain employs TRBV18 and TRBJ2-2, with TRBD2 matching 11 bases. The germline V gene has CDR1 KGHSH and CDR2 LQKENI. J gave up 4 bases and V 5 bases, and 3 bases lay outside the gene matches. The CDR3 is made up of 15 amino acids. CDR3 region: CASSGLAGFTGELFF. As DNA, the CDR3 is TGTGCCAGCTCAGGACTAGCGGGTTTCACCGGGGAGCTGTTTTTT.

This clone occurred once. This rearrangement joins TRBV19 to TRBJ2-3; 9 nucleotides line up with TRBD1. Trimming cost V 7 bases and J 4 bases; bases outside gene matches: 9. Germline V gives CDR1 LNHDA, CDR2 SQIVND (reference sequence). The CDR3 covers 15 residues. CDR3: CASNPQGQGPDTQYF. The CDR3 region has the DNA TGTGCCAGTAATCCTCAAGGACAGGGGCCAGATACGCAGTATTTT.

This chain uses TRBV2 with TRBJ1-3; TRBD1 agrees at 8 bases. V shed 7 bases and J 0 bases; nucleotides not matched to a gene: 8. This CDR3 contains 16 residues. Germline V gene data show CDR1 as SNHLY and CDR2 as FYNNEI. CDR3 nucleotide sequence: TGTGCCAGCAACTGGGACAGGTCTTTCTCTGGAAACACCATATATTTT. It codes for CASNWDRSFSGNTIYF. Full variable domain (outside the CDR3, taken from reference TRBV2 and TRBJ1-3): EPEVTQTPSHQVTQMGQEVILRCVPISNHLYFYWYRQILGQKVEFLVSFYNNEISEKSEIFDDQFSVERPDGSNFTLKIRSTKLEDSAMYFCASNWDRSFSGNTIYFGEGSWLTVV.

The rearrangement uses TRBV30 and TRBJ1-3; D is unresolved. The CDR3 contains 16 residues. CDR1 is GTSNPN, CDR2 SVGIG, per germline (reference sequence). V was shortened by 0 bases and J by 4 bases, with 16 bases between the two germline ends. CDR3 amino acids: CAWSVPHGLEGNTIYF. The CDR3 DNA is TGTGCCTGGAGTGTACCCCACGGGCTGGAAGGAAACACCATATATTTT.

J is TRBJ1-5 and V is TRBV6-4; possibly TRBD1 for D (6 bases). The germline V gene encodes CDR1 MRHNA and CDR2 SNTAGT. This CDR3 has 14 amino acids. Between the trimmed V and J ends, which lost 8 bases and 3 bases, there was a span of 14 bases. The chain's CDR3 is CASGRRGVNQPQHF. CDR3 nucleotides: TGTGCCAGCGGTCGAAGGGGGGTCAATCAGCCCCAGCATTTT.

This chain connects TRBV5-4 to TRBJ2-3; D may be TRBD1 (6 bases). This CDR3 is 16 amino acids long. Germline CDR1 and CDR2: SGHNT and YYREEE (reference sequence). V was trimmed by 3 bases and J by 0 bases, leaving 14 bases between them. CDR3 in DNA: TGTGCCAGCAGCTCCGGGACACCTTATAGCACAGATACGCAGTATTTT. Its protein product is CASSSGTPYSTDTQYF.

The rearrangement uses TRBV18 and TRBJ1-5; no clear D. CDR1 is KGHSH, CDR2 LQKENI, per germline. The length of the CDR3 is 16 residues. V was trimmed by 3 bases and J by 3 bases, leaving 15 bases between them. CDR3 nucleotides: TGTGCCAGCTCACCCGGCGGACCCAGCCTCAATCAGCCCCAGCATTTT. Encoded protein: CASSPGGPSLNQPQHF.

The rearrangement joins TRBV19 to TRBJ1-5; D is unresolved. The length of the CDR3 is 16 residues. Deletions cut 5 bases from V and 0 bases from J, with 14 bases between. From germline, CDR1 is LNHDA and CDR2 SQIVND (reference sequence). The DNA of the CDR3 is TGTGCCAGTAGTCCTGGAGAGTTATATAGCAATCAGCCCCAGCATTTT. It translates to CASSPGELYSNQPQHF.

The rearrangement links TRBV7-4 to TRBJ2-5; D is undetermined. This CDR3 spans 15 amino acids. V dropped 1 base and J dropped 2 bases, with 11 bases sitting between them. The germline CDR1 and CDR2 sequences are SGHVT and SQSDAQ. CDR3 DNA: TGTGCCAGCAGCTTAGTTGGGCAGATACAAGAGACCCAGTACTTC. It specifies CASSLVGQIQETQYF.

V usage is TRBV19 and J usage is TRBJ2-6; D is uncertain. V lost 8 bases and J lost 3, with 11 bases in between. The CDR3 runs to 14 residues. Looked up from germline, CDR1 is LNHDA and CDR2 is SQIVND (reference sequence). CDR3 loop: CASSRSSGANVLTF. In DNA, the CDR3 is TGTGCCAGTTCCCGGAGTAGTGGGGCCAACGTCCTGACTTTC.

This rearrangement joins TRBV18 to TRBJ2-1; tentatively, D is TRBD1 or TRBD2 (5 bases each). Trimming cost V 5 bases and J 10 bases, with 9 bases left between them. Germline V gives CDR1 KGHSH, CDR2 LQKENI. The CDR3 extends over 11 amino acids. For the CDR3, the DNA is TGTGCCAGCTCAACTGGGACGGAGCAGTTCTTC. This encodes CASSTGTEQFF.

This rearrangement joins TRBV9 to TRBJ2-7; D is undetermined. V lost 0 bases, J lost 6 bases, and 19 bases lay in between. The CDR3 loop spans 16 amino acids. The germline gives CDR1 SGDLS, CDR2 YYNGEE. CDR3 protein: CASSVEDGPLTVEQYF. The CDR3 coding sequence is TGTGCCAGCAGCGTAGAAGATGGACCGTTGACGGTCGAGCAGTACTTC.

The chain combines TRBV30 with TRBJ2-2; D possibly corresponds to TRBD2 (5 bases). Germline CDR1 is GTSNPN and CDR2 is SVGIG (reference sequence). The CDR3 length is 15 residues. Trimming took 2 bases from V and 3 from J, leaving 13 bases between them. This CDR3 is CAWSKGRRDTGELFF. The CDR3 coding sequence is TGTGCCTGGAGTAAAGGGAGACGGGACACCGGGGAGCTGTTTTTT.

The V gene is TRBV23-1, the J gene TRBJ2-1, with D hard to call. TRBV23-1 is given ORF status, its function remaining uncertain. The V gene lost 3 bases and the J gene lost 10 bases, with 13 bases spanning the gap. The length of the CDR3 is 13 residues. In DNA form, the CDR3 reads TGCGCCAGCAGTCACCCCCGGTACACCGAGCAGTTCTTC. This encodes CASSHPRYTEQFF.

A remark on this clone: Sequence at one end of the junction differs from germline and may be a read error. The chain carries TRBV7-7 and TRBJ2-5; the match to TRBD1 covers 7 bases. CDR1 and CDR2 (germline): SSHAT, FNYEAQ (reference sequence). This CDR3 spans 14 amino acids. The DNA of the CDR3 is TGTGCTAGCAGCTCGGACAGGCAGGAGGAGACCCAGTACTTC. It codes for CASSSDRQEETQYF. The whole variable domain, filled in from reference TRBV7-7 and TRBJ2-5, reads GAGVSQSPRYKVTKRGQDVTLRCDPISSHATLYWYQQALGQGPEFLTYFNYEAQPDKSGLPSDRFSAERPEGSISTLTIQRTEQRDSAMYRCASSSDRQEETQYFGPGTRLLVL.

CDR3 sequence (DNA): TGTGCCAGCAGCTCTATCGGCACCGGGGAGCTGTTTTTT. Translating it yields CASSSIGTGELFF. This rearrangement joins TRBV7-2 to TRBJ2-2; D is undetermined. V gave up 4 bases and J gave up 4 bases, with 7 bases separating them. Germline V lookup: CDR1 SGHTA, CDR2 FQGNSA. The CDR3 sequence is 13 residues long.